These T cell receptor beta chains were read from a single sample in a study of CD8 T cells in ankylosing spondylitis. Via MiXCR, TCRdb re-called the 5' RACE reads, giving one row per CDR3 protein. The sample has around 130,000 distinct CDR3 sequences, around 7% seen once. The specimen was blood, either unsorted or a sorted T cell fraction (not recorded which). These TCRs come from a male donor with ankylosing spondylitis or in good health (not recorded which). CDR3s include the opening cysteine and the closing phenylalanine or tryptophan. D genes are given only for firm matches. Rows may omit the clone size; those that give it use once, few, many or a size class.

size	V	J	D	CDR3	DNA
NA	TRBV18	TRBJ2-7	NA	CASSANAEPYEQYF	TGTGCCAGCTCAGCAAACGCCGAGCCCTACGAGCAGTACTTC
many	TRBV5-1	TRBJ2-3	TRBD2	CASGRDYFTDTQYF	TGCGCCAGCGGCCGGGACTACTTCACAGATACGCAGTATTTT
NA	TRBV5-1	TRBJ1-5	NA	CASSQGTLESNQPQHF	TGCGCCAGCAGCCAAGGGACCCTAGAAAGCAATCAGCCCCAGCATTTT
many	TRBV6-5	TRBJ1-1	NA	CASSYSTLNTEAFF	TGTGCCAGCAGTTACTCGACTTTGAACACTGAAGCTTTCTTT
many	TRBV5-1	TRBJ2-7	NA	CASSLGNIYEQYF	TGCGCCAGCAGCTTGGGTAATATCTACGAGCAGTACTTC
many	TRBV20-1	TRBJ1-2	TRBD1	CSAGTVTNYGYTF	TGCAGTGCCGGGACAGTCACTAACTATGGCTACACCTTC
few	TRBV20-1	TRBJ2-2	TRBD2	CSSISRTSGNTGELFF	TGCAGTTCCATATCGAGGACTAGCGGGAACACCGGGGAGCTGTTTTTT
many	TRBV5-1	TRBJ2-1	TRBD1	CASSRGQGLNEQFF	TGCGCCAGCAGCCGGGGACAGGGCTTGAATGAGCAGTTCTTC
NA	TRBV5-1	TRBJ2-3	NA	CASSRDRHTDTQYF	TGCGCCAGCAGCCGCGACCGGCACACAGATACGCAGTATTTT
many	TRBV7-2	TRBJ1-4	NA	CASSATAREKLFF	TGTGCCAGCAGCGCAACCGCCAGGGAAAAACTGTTTTTT
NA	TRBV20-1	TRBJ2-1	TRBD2	CCFWTETSGLSYNEQFF	TGCTGCTTCTGGACCGAGACTAGCGGGCTTTCCTACAATGAGCAGTTCTTC
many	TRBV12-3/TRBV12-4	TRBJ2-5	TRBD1	CASGNRGSETQYF	TGTGCCAGCGGTAACAGGGGGTCGGAGACCCAGTACTTC
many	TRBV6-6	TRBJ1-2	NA	CASRPTENYGYTF	TGTGCCAGCAGACCCACAGAAAACTATGGCTACACCTTC